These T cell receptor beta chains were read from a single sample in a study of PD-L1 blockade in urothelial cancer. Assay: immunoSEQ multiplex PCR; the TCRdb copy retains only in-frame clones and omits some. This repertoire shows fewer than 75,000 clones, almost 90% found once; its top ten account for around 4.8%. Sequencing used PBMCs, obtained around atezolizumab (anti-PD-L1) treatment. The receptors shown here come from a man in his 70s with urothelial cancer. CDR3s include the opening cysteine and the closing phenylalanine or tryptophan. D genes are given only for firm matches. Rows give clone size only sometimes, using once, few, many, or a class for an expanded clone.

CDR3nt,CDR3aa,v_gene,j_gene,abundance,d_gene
TGTGCCAGCAGCTTTAGCAAAGATGGGGCTGGCGGGGAGCTGTTTTTT,CASSFSKDGAGGELFF,TRBV7-7,TRBJ2-2,-,-
TGTGCCAGCACTTCCTTTGGGCGGGAGCTCTACAATGAGCAGTTCTTC,CASTSFGRELYNEQFF,TRBV13,TRBJ2-1,few,TRBD2
TGTGCCAGCAGTGACCCGGGGAACACAGATACGCAGTATTTT,CASSDPGNTDTQYF,TRBV6-1,TRBJ2-3,-,-
TGTGCCAGCAGCGTAGGGGACAGAAATGAAAAACTGTTTTTT,CASSVGDRNEKLFF,TRBV9,TRBJ1-4,-,TRBD1
TGTGCCAGCAGCGGAGTGGATGGGACTCGCCAACTCACAGATACGCAGTATTTT,CASSGVDGTRQLTDTQYF,TRBV5-6,TRBJ2-3,-,-
TGTGCCAGCAGGGCTTCAGGGGCATCTAATGAAAAACTGTTTTTT,CASRASGASNEKLFF,TRBV28,TRBJ1-4,-,-
TGTGCCAGCAGCCCCCCAGGACAGCTCCACGAGCAGTACTTC,CASSPPGQLHEQYF,TRBV13,TRBJ2-7,-,-
TGTGCCAGCAGCCCGCTGAGGGGGAGGGCCGGGTTTGAGCAGTACTTC,CASSPLRGRAGFEQYF,TRBV4-2,TRBJ2-7,-,-
TGTGCCAGCAGCGTAGGGGCTAGCGGAGATTACAATGAGCAGTTCTTC,CASSVGASGDYNEQFF,TRBV9,TRBJ2-1,-,TRBD2
TGTGCCAGCAGCTTAGCGGCCGGGAGCAATCAGCCCCAGCATTTT,CASSLAAGSNQPQHF,TRBV7-6,TRBJ1-5,once,-
TGTGCCAGCAGTTTTAACGGAGTCTCTGGAAACACCATATATTTT,CASSFNGVSGNTIYF,TRBV27,TRBJ1-3,-,-
TGTGCCAGCAGCCCCCGACAGGGAACATCTCTGGAGCAGTACTTC,CASSPRQGTSLEQYF,TRBV6-5,TRBJ2-7,-,TRBD1
TGTGCCAGTAGTAAACTAGGGACTAGCGGGAGTTTTAGCTCCTACGAGCAGTACTTC,CASSKLGTSGSFSSYEQYF,TRBV19,TRBJ2-7,-,TRBD2
TGTGCCAGCAGTCCCAGACAGGGGGGAACAGCTTTCTTT,CASSPRQGGTAFF,TRBV6-5,TRBJ1-1,-,TRBD1
TGTGCCAGCAGAGCGACAGGGCCTTCCTACGAGCAGTACTTC,CASRATGPSYEQYF,TRBV27,TRBJ2-7,-,TRBD1
TGTGCCAGCAGCGAAACAGGGGGCGGGTGGGAGACCCAGTACTTC,CASSETGGGWETQYF,TRBV9,TRBJ2-5,-,TRBD1
TGTGCCTGGAGTCTCCTCCTAGCGGGGGTGGGTGAGCAGTTCTTC,CAWSLLLAGVGEQFF,TRBV30,TRBJ2-1,once,TRBD2
TGCAGCGTTGAAGAAGGCGGGAGACCGGGCAATCAGCCCCAGCATTTT,CSVEEGGRPGNQPQHF,TRBV29-1,TRBJ1-5,-,-
TGCGCCAGCAGCTTGGGGCCGCGGGGCAATCAGCCCCAGCATTTT,CASSLGPRGNQPQHF,TRBV5-1,TRBJ1-5,-,-
TGTGCCAGCAGTCCGGGATCGGCAGGGGTCTCCTACGAGCAGTACTTC,CASSPGSAGVSYEQYF,TRBV28,TRBJ2-7,-,-
TGTGCCAGCAGCTTCCGGTCGGAGGGAAACACCATATATTTT,CASSFRSEGNTIYF,TRBV9,TRBJ1-3,-,-
TGTGCCAGCAGTTTTACTAGCGGAAACATTCAGTACTTC,CASSFTSGNIQYF,TRBV7-8,TRBJ2-4,-,TRBD2
TGTGCCAGCAGTGAAGTTATAGCGGGAGTCTTAGATACGCAGTATTTT,CASSEVIAGVLDTQYF,TRBV6-1,TRBJ2-3,-,TRBD2
TGTGCCAGTAGTATCTTTTTAAGGGGACAGACTAATCAGCCCCAGCATTTT,CASSIFLRGQTNQPQHF,TRBV19,TRBJ1-5,-,TRBD1
TGTGCCAGCAGCTTAGGGCTAGCGGGAGGGTACGAGCAGTTCTTC,CASSLGLAGGYEQFF,TRBV7-8,TRBJ2-1,-,TRBD2
TGTGCCAGCAGCTTAGATGAGAGACTAGCGGGAGAAGAGACCCAGTACTTC,CASSLDERLAGEETQYF,TRBV11-2,TRBJ2-5,-,TRBD2
TGTGCCAGCTCCCTTCAACAGGGGCACCAAGAGACCCAGTACTTC,CASSLQQGHQETQYF,TRBV18,TRBJ2-5,-,TRBD1
TGTGCCAGCCGGCAGGGGCCCTACGAGCAGTACTTC,CASRQGPYEQYF,TRBV27,TRBJ2-7,once,-